This is a list of T cell receptor beta chains from one sample in a study of CD8 T cells in Susac syndrome. TCRdb recomputed calls from the immunoSEQ multiplex PCR reads with MiXCR, one row per CDR3 protein. The repertoire includes about 300,000 distinct CDR3 sequences, 92% of them detected once, and about 0.07% sits in the top ten. The sequencing input was CD4+ T cells from PBMCs. These receptors were collected from a human donor with multiple sclerosis. The CDR3 runs from the conserved cysteine through the conserved F or W. The D gene is left open where the match is weak. Rows may omit the clone size; those that give it use once, few, many or a size class.

j_gene | abundance | d_gene | v_gene | CDR3aa | CDR3nt
TRBJ2-6 | - | - | TRBV6-2/TRBV6-3 | CASSHRWPGANVLTF | TGTGCCAGCAGCCACCGGTGGCCAGGGGCCAACGTCCTGACTTTC
TRBJ1-2 | - | - | TRBV3-1 | CASSPLAWWRPSYGYTF | TGTGCCAGCAGCCCCCTGGCCTGGTGGCGACCTTCCTATGGCTACACCTTC
TRBJ1-3 | - | - | TRBV6-1 | CASSESRVSGNTIYF | TGTGCCAGCAGTGAATCAAGGGTCTCTGGAAACACCATATATTTT
TRBJ1-1 | - | - | TRBV20-1 | CSASVPGGGTEAFF | TGCAGTGCTAGTGTACCGGGCGGGGGCACTGAAGCTTTCTTT
TRBJ1-1 | once | - | TRBV7-9 | CASSYSFWGNTEAFF | TGTGCCAGCAGCTATTCTTTCTGGGGAAACACTGAAGCTTTCTTT
TRBJ2-7 | - | - | TRBV14 | CASSPPGPTYPLPNWQYF | TGTGCCAGCAGCCCTCCGGGACCAACCTACCCCCTACCTAATTGGCAGTACTTC
TRBJ1-1 | - | - | TRBV20-1 | CSATTHRSTEAFF | TGCAGTGCTACGACGCACAGGAGCACTGAAGCTTTCTTT
TRBJ2-1 | - | TRBD2 | TRBV20-1 | CSAKRTSGYNEQFF | TGCAGTGCTAAAAGGACTAGCGGCTACAATGAGCAGTTCTTC
TRBJ1-1 | - | - | TRBV29-1 | CSVDEVHEGNTEAFF | TGCAGCGTTGATGAGGTTCACGAAGGCAACACTGAAGCTTTCTTT
TRBJ1-2 | - | - | TRBV6-6 | CASSPKRKGYGYTF | TGTGCCAGCAGTCCCAAACGAAAGGGTTATGGCTACACCTTC
TRBJ2-2 | - | - | TRBV12-3/TRBV12-4 | CASKVYTGELFF | TGTGCCAGCAAAGTCTACACCGGGGAGCTGTTTTTT
TRBJ1-2 | - | TRBD1 | TRBV7-2 | CASSLVLQGLIYGYTF | TGTGCCAGCAGCTTAGTCCTACAGGGGCTGATCTATGGCTACACCTTC
TRBJ1-1 | - | - | TRBV20-1 | CSARDPSRRYTEAFF | TGCAGTGCTAGAGATCCCTCTAGGAGGTACACTGAAGCTTTCTTT
TRBJ2-1 | - | TRBD2 | TRBV6-4 | CASSDAGLAGGNNEQFF | TGTGCCAGCAGTGACGCAGGACTAGCGGGGGGCAACAATGAGCAGTTCTTC